This T cell receptor (beta chain) emerged from a study of shared clonotypes between healthy human individuals. Regarding the study as a whole: In general, naive subsets displayed greater estimated richness than memory subsets did. Naive CD4 clonotype sharing across a few donors was around 5%.

TCRdb's table, derived via immunoSEQ multiplex PCR, lists solely in-frame clones and lacks some. The data contain about 380,000 clones, about 96% of them singletons. CD8 memory pooled CD45RO+ cells and CCR7-negative CD45RA+ TemRA cells. Of note for this clone: What it recognizes is unknown.

The TCR originated in a man aged 25-45 years in good health. The sequencing sample was made of memory CD8+ T cells sorted from blood. The sample's subset: CD45RO+ cells pooled with CCR7-negative TemRA cells.

CDR3 region: CASSQDHAGDTQYF. The CDR3 bases are TGCGCCAGCAGCCAAGATCACGCGGGAGATACGCAGTATTTT. This chain connects TRBV4-1 to TRBJ2-3; a weak D match, TRBD2 (5 bases). Germline V gives CDR1 MGHRA, CDR2 YSYEKL. V lost 0 bases and J 5 bases, leaving 9 bases between the germline ends. The CDR3 has 14 amino acids.